This entry lists 14 T cell receptor beta chains sequenced from one sample in a study of response to subunit inactivated influenza vaccine. TCRdb analysed the RT-PCR reads with MiXCR anew, one entry per CDR3 protein. The data hold 500,000 to 550,000 distinct CDR3 sequences, with under 25% observed a single time. This sample also belongs to another study, concerning T cells expressing NK-cell markers. Per that study: cDNA encoding TCR beta was synthesized via 5'RACE template switching incorporating UMIs.

This specimen was CD4+ T cells sorted from PBMCs, taken 12 days after vaccination. These receptors all come from a man aged 50 or older who received an inactivated influenza vaccine.

The chain recombines TRBV20-1 with TRBJ2-7; 10 positions agree with TRBD2. The J segment lost 12 bases and the V segment lost 0 bases, leaving 14 bases of the junction unmatched. The CDR3 is made up of 15 amino acids. Germline V lookup: CDR1 DFQATT, CDR2 SNEGSKA (reference sequence). CDR3 region: CSARDSSRLAGQMYF. CDR3 nucleotides: TGCAGTGCTAGAGATTCAAGTAGACTAGCGGGCCAGATGTACTTC.

The CDR3 is CASSQGGFGASNEKLFF. The CDR3 nucleotides read TGTGCCAGCAGCCAAGGAGGGTTCGGAGCCAGCAATGAAAAACTGTTTTTT. The chain uses TRBV3-1 and TRBJ1-4; D call uncertain. Germline V CDR1 and CDR2: LGHDT, YNNKEL (reference sequence). This CDR3 region has 17 residues. Deletions cut 1 base from V and 5 bases from J, with 17 bases between.

In its sample, this clonotype was seen a few times. The rearrangement uses TRBV7-2 and TRBJ2-7; 7 nucleotides match TRBD1. The CDR3 is 14 amino acids. The germline V gene encodes CDR1 SGHTA and CDR2 FQGNSA. Trimming cost V 5 bases and J 3 bases; bases outside gene matches: 7. The CDR3 spells CASSIETGNYEQYF. The CDR3 DNA is TGTGCCAGCAGCATCGAGACAGGGAACTACGAGCAGTACTTC.

This chain links TRBV12-3 or TRBV12-4 with TRBJ2-1; 7 bases are shared with TRBD1. The CDR3 spans 12 residues. The junction had 4 bases not matched to a gene; V was cut back by 7 bases and J by 7 bases. In DNA, the CDR3 is TGTGCCAGCATTAAACAGGGGAATGAGCAGTTCTTC. It yields the protein CASIKQGNEQFF.

This clonotype came up a few times. The CDR3 sequence is CASSLEGAWGVVNTEAFF. The DNA for the CDR3 is TGTGCCAGCAGTTTAGAGGGGGCCTGGGGTGTCGTGAACACTGAAGCTTTCTTT. The V and J genes are TRBV12-3 or TRBV12-4 and TRBJ1-1, with TRBD1 identical over 7 bases. V was clipped by 1 base and J by 0 bases; unmatched bases: 11. The CDR3 runs 18 residues.

This clonotype has more than one count but fewer than ten. The gene calls are TRBV4-3 and TRBJ2-5, with TRBD2 matching over 9 bases. The CDR3 contains 15 residues. The V and J ends lost 3 bases and 9 bases, in that order; junction bases with no gene match: 11. CDR1 is LGHNA and CDR2 is YSLEER in the germline V gene. Here the CDR3 reads CASSHLRGGSFPQYF. The CDR3 DNA sequence: TGCGCCAGCAGCCATTTGCGGGGGGGCTCGTTTCCCCAGTACTTC.

Note on this clonotype: This is likely a read error, given that the CDR3 carries no conserved phenylalanine or tryptophan at its end. The V gene is TRBV18, the J gene TRBJ1-1; unclear D gene. The CDR3 length is 12 residues. Germline CDR1 and CDR2: KGHSH and LQKENI. Trimming removed 6 bases from V and 1 base from J, with 6 bases in between. CDR3 sequence (DNA): TGTGCCAGCTCCCGACGGAACACTGAAGCTTTCCTT. Protein: CASSRRNTEAFL.

V and J are TRBV11-2 and TRBJ2-3; 10 bases fit TRBD2. CDR1 is SGHAT, CDR2 FQNNGV, per germline. Trimming cost V 3 bases and J 8 bases; bases outside gene matches: 11. This CDR3 is 16 amino acids long. This CDR3 is CASSFPGLAFTGTQYF. CDR3 DNA: TGTGCCAGCAGCTTTCCGGGACTAGCGTTCACGGGTACGCAGTATTTT.

The chain carries TRBV12-3 or TRBV12-4 and TRBJ2-7, with D unresolved. The CDR3 length is 13 residues. V lost 3 bases and J 3 bases, leaving 9 bases between the germline ends. CDR3 in amino acids: CASSFDKYYEQYF. CDR3 DNA sequence: TGTGCCAGCAGTTTCGACAAATACTACGAGCAGTACTTC.

This chain joins TRBV21-1 and TRBJ2-7; the listed D gene, TRBD1, was not tested against the DNA. TRBV21-1 is a listed pseudogene. This CDR3 is built from 15 residues. The DNA of the CDR3 is TGTGCCAGCAGCAAAGAGGTAGTGTGGGGGATGTGGCAGTACTTC. It yields the protein CASSKEVVWGMWQYF.

As concerns this clonotype: A much larger clonotype is one base distant, so this may be a read error. The genes are TRBV6-2 or TRBV6-3 and TRBJ2-4; no reliable D call. The CDR3 is made up of 14 amino acids. V lost 6 bases and J lost 0, with 9 bases in between. The germline CDR1 and CDR2 sequences are MNHEY and SVGEGT. The CDR3 DNA reads as TGTGCCAGCAGCCGTTACCTAGCCAAAAACATTCAGTACTTC. Translated: CASSRYLAKNIQYF.

This clonotype has only a few counts. This sequence joins TRBV20-1 and TRBJ2-2, with TRBD2 matching over 8 bases. The CDR3 is made up of 16 amino acids. Losses at the gene ends were 6 bases for V and 1 base for J; bases not matched to a gene: 10. CDR1 is DFQATT, CDR2 SNEGSKA, per germline (reference sequence). The CDR3 nucleotides read TGCAGTGCCCTCCAAGCGGGAGCGGGGAACACCGGGGAGCTGTTTTTT. Its translation is CSALQAGAGNTGELFF.

This clonotype was counted a few times. This chain joins TRBV27 and TRBJ2-1, with 7 positions matching TRBD1. Trimming at V came to 3 bases and at J to 8 bases, leaving 10 bases not matched to a gene. The CDR3 is 15 amino acids. The germline V gene has CDR1 MNHEY and CDR2 SMNVEV (reference sequence). This CDR3 reads CASSFPGTANDEQFF. CDR3 in DNA: TGTGCCAGCAGTTTCCCCGGGACAGCGAACGATGAGCAGTTCTTC.

The V gene is TRBV9, the J gene TRBJ1-4, with no clear D. Between the trimmed V and J ends, which lost 0 bases and 8 bases, there was a span of 11 bases. CDR1 and CDR2 from the germline V gene are SGDLS and YYNGEE. This CDR3 region has 14 residues. Here the CDR3 DNA reads TGTGCCAGCAGCGTAGGCCCAAAAGGGGAAAAACTGTTTTTT. Translating gives CASSVGPKGEKLFF.